The source of this T cell receptor beta chain is a study of a mutant IDH1 vaccine in newly diagnosed glioma. Time point in this sample: week 23, last vaccination. Topical imiquimod was applied with each vaccine dose, which held 300 ug of mutant IDH1 20-mer peptide. Worth noting for this clone: Antigen specificity is unknown.

Germline CDR1 and CDR2: SNHLY and FYNNEI. The CDR3 covers 17 residues. V lost 8 bases to trimming and J lost 0 bases, with 22 bases between them. Method: immunoSEQ multiplex PCR; TCRdb's copy keeps in-frame clones and lacks some. Among 70,000 to 90,000 clones listed, 65% to 90% were seen once. The specimen was PBMCs, collected from a glioma patient whose treatment included an IDH1 peptide vaccine. This sequence was found in a man younger than 40 with glioma. Some clones in this sample may be carry-over from other donors' samples. The gene calls are TRBV2 and TRBJ1-2; D perhaps matches TRBD1 (6 bases). CDR3 sequence reads: CASEPRKGRQANYGYTF. The CDR3, as DNA: TGTGCCAGCGAACCGCGGAAAGGGAGACAGGCTAACTATGGCTACACCTTC.